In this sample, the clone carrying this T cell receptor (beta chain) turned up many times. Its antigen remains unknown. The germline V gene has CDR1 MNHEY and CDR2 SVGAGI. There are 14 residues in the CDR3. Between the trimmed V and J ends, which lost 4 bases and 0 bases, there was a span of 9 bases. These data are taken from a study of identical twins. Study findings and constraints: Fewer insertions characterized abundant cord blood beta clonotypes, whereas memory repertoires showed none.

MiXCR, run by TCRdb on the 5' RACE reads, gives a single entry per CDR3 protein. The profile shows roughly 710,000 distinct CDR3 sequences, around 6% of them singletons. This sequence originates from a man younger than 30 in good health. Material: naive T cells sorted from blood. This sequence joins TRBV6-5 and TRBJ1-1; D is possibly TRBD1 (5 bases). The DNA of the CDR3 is TGTGCCAGCAGTTTCGGCAGGGTGAACACTGAAGCTTTCTTT. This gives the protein CASSFGRVNTEAFF.